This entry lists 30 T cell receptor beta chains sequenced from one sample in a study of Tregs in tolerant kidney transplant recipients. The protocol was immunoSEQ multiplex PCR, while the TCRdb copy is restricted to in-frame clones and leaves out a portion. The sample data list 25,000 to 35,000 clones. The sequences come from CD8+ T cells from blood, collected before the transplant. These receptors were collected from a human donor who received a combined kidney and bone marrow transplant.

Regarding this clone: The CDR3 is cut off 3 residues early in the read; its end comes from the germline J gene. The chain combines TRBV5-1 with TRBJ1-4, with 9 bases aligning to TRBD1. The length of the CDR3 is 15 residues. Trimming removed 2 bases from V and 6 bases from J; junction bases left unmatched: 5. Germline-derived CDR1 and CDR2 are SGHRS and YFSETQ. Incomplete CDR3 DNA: TGCGCCAGCAGCTTAGGACAGGGGTGGGATGAAAAA. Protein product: CASSLGQGWDEK. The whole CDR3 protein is CASSLGQGWDEKLFF. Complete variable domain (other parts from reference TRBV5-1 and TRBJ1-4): KAGVTQTPRYLIKTRGQQVTLSCSPISGHRSVSWYQQTPGQGLQFLFEYFSETQRNKGNFPGRFSGRQFSNSRSEMNVSTLELGDSALYLCASSLGQGWDEKLFFGSGTQLSVL.

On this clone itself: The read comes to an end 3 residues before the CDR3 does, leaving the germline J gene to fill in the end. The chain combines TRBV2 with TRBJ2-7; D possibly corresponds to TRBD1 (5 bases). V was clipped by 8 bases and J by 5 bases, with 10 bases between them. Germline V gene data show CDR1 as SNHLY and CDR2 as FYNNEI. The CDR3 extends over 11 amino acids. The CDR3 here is CASRQGHEQYF. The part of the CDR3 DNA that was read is TGTGCCAGCCGGCAGGGCCACGAG.

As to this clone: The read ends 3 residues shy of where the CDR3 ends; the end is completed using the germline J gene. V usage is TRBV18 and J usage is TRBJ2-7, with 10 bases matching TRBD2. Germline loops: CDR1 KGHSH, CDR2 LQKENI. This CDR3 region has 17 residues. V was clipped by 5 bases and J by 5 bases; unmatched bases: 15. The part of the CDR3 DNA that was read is TGTGCCAGCTCAGTGGTTGGGAAGGCGCTAGCGGGAGACGAG. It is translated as CASSVVGKALAGDE. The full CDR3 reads CASSVVGKALAGDEQYF.

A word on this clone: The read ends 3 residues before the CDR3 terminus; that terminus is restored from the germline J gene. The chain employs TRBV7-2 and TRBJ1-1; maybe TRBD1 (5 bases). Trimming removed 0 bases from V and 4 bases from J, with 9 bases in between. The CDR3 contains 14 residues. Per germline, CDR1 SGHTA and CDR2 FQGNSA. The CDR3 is CASSLAPGVTEAFF. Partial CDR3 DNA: TGTGCCAGCAGCTTAGCTCCGGGGGTCACTGAA.

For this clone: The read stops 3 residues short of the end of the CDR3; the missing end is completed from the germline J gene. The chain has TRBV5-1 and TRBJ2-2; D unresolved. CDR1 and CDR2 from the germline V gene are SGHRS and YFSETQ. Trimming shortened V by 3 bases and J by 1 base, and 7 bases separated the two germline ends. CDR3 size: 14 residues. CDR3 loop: CASSSTENTGELFF. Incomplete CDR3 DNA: TGCGCCAGCAGCTCCACAGAGAACACCGGGGAG.

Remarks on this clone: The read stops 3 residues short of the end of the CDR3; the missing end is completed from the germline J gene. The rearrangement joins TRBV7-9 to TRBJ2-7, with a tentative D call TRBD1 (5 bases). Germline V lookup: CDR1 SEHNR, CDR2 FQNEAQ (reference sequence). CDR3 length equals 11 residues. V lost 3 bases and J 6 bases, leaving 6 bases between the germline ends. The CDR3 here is CASSFTGEQYF. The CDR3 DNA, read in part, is TGTGCCAGCAGCTTTACAGGCGAG.

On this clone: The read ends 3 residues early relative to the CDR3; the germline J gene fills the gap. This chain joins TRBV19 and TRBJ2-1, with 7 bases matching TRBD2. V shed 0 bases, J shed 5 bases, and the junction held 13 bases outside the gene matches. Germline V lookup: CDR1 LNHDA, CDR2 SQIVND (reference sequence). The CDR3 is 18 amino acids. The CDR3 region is CASSIDLGGAGPNNEQFF. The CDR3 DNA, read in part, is TGTGCCAGTAGTATAGATCTGGGCGGAGCGGGGCCTAACAATGAG.

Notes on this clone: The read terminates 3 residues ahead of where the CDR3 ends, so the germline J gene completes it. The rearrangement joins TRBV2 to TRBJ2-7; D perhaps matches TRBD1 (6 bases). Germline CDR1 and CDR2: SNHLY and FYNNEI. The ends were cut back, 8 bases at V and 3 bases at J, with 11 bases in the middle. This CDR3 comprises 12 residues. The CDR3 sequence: CASRTVFYEQYF. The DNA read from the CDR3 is TGTGCCAGCCGGACAGTATTCTACGAG.

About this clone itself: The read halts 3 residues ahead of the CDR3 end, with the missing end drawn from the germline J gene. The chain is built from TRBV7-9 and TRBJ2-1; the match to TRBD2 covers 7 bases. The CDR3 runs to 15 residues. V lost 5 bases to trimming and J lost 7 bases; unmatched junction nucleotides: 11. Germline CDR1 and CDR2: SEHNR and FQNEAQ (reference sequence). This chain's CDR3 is CASSRPSGLGNEQFF. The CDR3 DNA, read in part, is TGTGCCAGCAGCCGACCTAGCGGTCTGGGAAATGAG.

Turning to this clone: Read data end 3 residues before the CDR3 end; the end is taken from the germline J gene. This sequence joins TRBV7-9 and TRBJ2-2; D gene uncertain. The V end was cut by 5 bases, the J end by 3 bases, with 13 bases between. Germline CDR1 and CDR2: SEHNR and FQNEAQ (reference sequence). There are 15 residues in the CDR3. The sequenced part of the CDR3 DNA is TGTGCCAGCAGCCCCTTTGCTGCGGACACCGGGGAG. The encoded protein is CASSPFAADTGE. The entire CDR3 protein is CASSPFAADTGELFF.

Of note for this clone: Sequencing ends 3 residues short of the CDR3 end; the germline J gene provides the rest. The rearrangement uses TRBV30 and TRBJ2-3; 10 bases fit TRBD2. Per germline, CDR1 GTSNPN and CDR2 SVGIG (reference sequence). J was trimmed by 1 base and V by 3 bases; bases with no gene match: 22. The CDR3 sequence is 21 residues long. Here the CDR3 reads CAWRGGRLEREGLSRTDTQYF. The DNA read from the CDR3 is TGTGCCTGGAGGGGGGGGAGGTTGGAGCGGGAGGGCCTCTCACGCACAGATACG.

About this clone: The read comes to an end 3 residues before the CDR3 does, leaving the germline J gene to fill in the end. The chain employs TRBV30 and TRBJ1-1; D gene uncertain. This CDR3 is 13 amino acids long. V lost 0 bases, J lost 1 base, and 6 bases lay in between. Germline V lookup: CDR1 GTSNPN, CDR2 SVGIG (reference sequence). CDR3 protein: CAWSVGENTEAFF. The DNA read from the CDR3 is TGTGCCTGGAGTGTCGGGGAGAACACTGAA.

Incomplete CDR3 DNA: TGCAGCGTCCGAGCCGGGGATTACACTGAA. It yields the protein CSVRAGDYTE. The whole CDR3 protein reads CSVRAGDYTEAFF. V and J are TRBV29-1 and TRBJ1-1; D gene ambiguous. The CDR3 is cut off 3 residues early in the read; its end comes from the germline J gene. The CDR3 covers 13 residues. Trimming shortened V by 6 bases and J by 3 bases, and 14 bases separated the two germline ends. Per germline, CDR1 SQVTM and CDR2 ANQGSEA.

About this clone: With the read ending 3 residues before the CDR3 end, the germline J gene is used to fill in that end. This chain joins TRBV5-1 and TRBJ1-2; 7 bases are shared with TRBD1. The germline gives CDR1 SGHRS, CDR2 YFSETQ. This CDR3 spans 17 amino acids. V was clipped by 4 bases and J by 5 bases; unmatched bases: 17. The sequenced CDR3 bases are TGCGCCAGCAGCCTTACCCCCCGACAGGGTGGTGGGTATGGC. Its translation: CASSLTPRQGGGYG. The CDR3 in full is CASSLTPRQGGGYGYTF.

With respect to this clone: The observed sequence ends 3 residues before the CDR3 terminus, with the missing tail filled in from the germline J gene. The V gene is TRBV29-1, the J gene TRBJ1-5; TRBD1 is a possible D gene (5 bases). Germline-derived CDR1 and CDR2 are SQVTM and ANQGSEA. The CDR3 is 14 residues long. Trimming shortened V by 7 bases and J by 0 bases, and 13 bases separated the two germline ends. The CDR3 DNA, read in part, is TGCAGCGCTCAGGGAGCAGGTAGCAATCAGCCC. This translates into CSAQGAGSNQP. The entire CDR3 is CSAQGAGSNQPQHF.

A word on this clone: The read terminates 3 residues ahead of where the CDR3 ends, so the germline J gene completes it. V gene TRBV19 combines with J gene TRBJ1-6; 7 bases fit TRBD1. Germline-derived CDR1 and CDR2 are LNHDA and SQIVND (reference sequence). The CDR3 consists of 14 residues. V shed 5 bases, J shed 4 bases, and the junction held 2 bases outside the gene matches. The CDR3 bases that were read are TGTGCCAGTAGTCCGGGACAGTATAATTCACCC. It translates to CASSPGQYNSP. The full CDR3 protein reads CASSPGQYNSPLHF.

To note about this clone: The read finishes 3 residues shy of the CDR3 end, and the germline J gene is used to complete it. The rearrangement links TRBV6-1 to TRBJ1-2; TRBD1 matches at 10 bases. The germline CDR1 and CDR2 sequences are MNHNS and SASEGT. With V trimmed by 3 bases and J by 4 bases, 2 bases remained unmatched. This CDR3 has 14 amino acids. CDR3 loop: CASSETGGFYGYTF. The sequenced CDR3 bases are TGTGCCAGCAGTGAGACAGGGGGCTTCTATGGC.

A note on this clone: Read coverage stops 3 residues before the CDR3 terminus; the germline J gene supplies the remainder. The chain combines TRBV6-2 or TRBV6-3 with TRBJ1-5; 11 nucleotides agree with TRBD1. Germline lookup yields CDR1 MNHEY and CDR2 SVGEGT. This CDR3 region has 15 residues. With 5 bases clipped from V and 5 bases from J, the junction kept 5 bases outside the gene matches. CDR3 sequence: CASSPRDRGDQPQHF. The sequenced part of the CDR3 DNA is TGTGCCAGCAGTCCTAGGGACAGGGGGGATCAGCCC.

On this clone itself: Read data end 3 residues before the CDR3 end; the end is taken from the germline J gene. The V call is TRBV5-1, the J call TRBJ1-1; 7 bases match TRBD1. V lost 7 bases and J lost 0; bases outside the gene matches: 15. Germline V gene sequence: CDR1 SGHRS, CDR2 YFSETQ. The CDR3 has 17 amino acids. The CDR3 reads CASGTGEQGTMNTEAFF. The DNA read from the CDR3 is TGCGCCAGCGGAACTGGAGAACAGGGGACGATGAACACTGAA.

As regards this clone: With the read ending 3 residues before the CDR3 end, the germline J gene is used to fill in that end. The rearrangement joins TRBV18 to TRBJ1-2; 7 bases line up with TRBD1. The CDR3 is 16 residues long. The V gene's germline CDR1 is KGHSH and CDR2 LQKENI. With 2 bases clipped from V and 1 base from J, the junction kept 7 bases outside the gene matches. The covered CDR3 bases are TGTGCCAGCTCACCAGGGCAGGGGGTTTGTAACTATGGC. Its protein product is CASSPGQGVCNYG. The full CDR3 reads CASSPGQGVCNYGYTF.

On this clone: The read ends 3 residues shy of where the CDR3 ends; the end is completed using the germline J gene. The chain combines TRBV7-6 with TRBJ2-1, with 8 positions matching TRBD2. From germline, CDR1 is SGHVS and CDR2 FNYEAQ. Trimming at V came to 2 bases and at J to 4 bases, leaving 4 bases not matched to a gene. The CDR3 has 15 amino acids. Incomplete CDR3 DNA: TGTGCCAGCAGCTTATCCACTAGCGGTTACAATGAG. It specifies CASSLSTSGYNE. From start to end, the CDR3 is CASSLSTSGYNEQFF.

CDR3 bases read: TGTGCCAGCAGCTTGCTAACCGTAAACACC. This codes for CASSLLTVNT. The whole CDR3 sequence reads CASSLLTVNTIYF. The genes are TRBV5-6 and TRBJ1-3; no clear D gene. The sequenced fragment ends 3 residues before the CDR3 boundary, so the rest is inferred from the germline J gene. CDR3 length: 13 residues. V lost 1 base and J 6 bases, leaving 8 bases between the germline ends. Germline V gives CDR1 SGHDT, CDR2 YYEEEE. The whole variable domain, filled in from reference TRBV5-6 and TRBJ1-3, reads DAGVTQSPTHLIKTRGQQVTLRCSPKSGHDTVSWYQQALGQGPQFIFQYYEEEERQRGNFPDRFSGHQFPNYSSELNVNALLLGDSALYLCASSLLTVNTIYFGEGSWLTVV.

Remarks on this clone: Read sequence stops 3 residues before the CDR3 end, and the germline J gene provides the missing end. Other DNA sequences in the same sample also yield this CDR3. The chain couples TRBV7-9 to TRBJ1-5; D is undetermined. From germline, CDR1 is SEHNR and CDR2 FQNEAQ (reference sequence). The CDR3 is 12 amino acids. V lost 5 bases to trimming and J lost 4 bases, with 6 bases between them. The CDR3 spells CASSRGNQPQHF. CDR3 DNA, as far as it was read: TGTGCCAGCAGCCGGGGTAATCAGCCC.

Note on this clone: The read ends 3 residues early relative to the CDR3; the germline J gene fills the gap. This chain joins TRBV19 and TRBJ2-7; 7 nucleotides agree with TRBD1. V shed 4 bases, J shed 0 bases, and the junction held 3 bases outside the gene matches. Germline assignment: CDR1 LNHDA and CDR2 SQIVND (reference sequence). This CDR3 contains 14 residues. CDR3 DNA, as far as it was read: TGTGCCAGTAGTAAGACAGGGAGCTCCTACGAG. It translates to CASSKTGSSYE. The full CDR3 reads CASSKTGSSYEQYF.

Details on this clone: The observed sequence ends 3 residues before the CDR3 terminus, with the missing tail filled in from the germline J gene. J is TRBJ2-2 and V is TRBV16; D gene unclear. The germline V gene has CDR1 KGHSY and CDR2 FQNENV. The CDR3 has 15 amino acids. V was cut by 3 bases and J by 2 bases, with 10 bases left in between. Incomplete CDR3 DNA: TGTGCCAGCAGCCATAGTTACCGAAACACCGGGGAG. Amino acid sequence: CASSHSYRNTGE. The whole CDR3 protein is CASSHSYRNTGELFF.

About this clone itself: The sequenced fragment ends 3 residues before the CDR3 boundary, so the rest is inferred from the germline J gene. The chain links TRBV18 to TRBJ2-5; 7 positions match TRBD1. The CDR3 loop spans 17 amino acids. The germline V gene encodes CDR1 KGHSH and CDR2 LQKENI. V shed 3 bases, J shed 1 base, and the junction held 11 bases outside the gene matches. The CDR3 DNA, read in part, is TGTGCCAGCTCACCGCCCCCCGGGACAGCGACCCAAGAGACC. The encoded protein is CASSPPPGTATQET. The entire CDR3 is CASSPPPGTATQETQYF.

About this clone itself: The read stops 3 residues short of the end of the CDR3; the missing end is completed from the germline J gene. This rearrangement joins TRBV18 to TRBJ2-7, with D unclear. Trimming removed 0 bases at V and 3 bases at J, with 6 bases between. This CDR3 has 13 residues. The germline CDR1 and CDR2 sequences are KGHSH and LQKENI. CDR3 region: CASSPPGIYEQYF. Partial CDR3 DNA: TGTGCCAGCTCACCACCGGGCATCTACGAG.

Incomplete CDR3 DNA: TGTGCCAGCAGCTCCCGGGACAAGTACAATGAG. Translated: CASSSRDKYNE. The complete CDR3 sequence is CASSSRDKYNEQFF. The rearrangement joins TRBV5-6 to TRBJ2-1; TRBD1 might be the D (6 bases). The read comes to an end 3 residues before the CDR3 does, leaving the germline J gene to fill in the end. Germline V lookup: CDR1 SGHDT, CDR2 YYEEEE. Trimming removed 3 bases at V and 4 bases at J, with 11 bases between. The CDR3 is 14 amino acids.

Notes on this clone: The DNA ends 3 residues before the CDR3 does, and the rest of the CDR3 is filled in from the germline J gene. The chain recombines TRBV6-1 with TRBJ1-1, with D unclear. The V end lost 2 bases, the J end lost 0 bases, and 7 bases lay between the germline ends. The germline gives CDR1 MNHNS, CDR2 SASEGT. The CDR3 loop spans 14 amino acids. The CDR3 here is CASSERRVNTEAFF. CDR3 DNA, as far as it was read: TGTGCCAGCAGTGAACGGAGGGTGAACACTGAA.

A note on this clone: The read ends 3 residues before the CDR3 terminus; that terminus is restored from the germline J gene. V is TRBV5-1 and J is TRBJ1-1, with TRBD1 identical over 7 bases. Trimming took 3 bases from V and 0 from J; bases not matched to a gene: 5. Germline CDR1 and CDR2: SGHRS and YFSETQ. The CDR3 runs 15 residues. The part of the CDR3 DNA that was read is TGCGCCAGCAGCTCCCGGGACAGCCTGAACACTGAA. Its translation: CASSSRDSLNTE. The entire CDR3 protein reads CASSSRDSLNTEAFF.